A selection of T cell receptor beta chains follows, all from one sample in a study of cytomegalovirus exposure and HLA in healthy donors. Assay: immunoSEQ multiplex PCR; the TCRdb copy retains only in-frame clones and omits some. The sample records 250,000 to 300,000 clones, 86% being singletons. Sequenced: PBMCs. The receptor set was obtained from a woman in her late teens or twenties in good health and CMV-seronegative. Each CDR3 is given without its conserved first and last residue.

V gene: TRBV18
J gene: TRBJ2-7
CDR3 protein: ASSPRATGGDEQY

V gene: TRBV9
J gene: TRBJ2-7
CDR3 protein: ASSVDELYEQY

V gene: TRBV6-5
J gene: TRBJ1-4
CDR3 protein: ASSYSYRGADEKLF

V gene: TRBV11-2
J gene: TRBJ2-3
CDR3 protein: ASSLGASGADTQY

V gene: TRBV19
J gene: TRBJ2-7
CDR3 protein: ASSPFGTGSPYEQY

V gene: TRBV19
J gene: TRBJ2-7
CDR3 protein: ASHRTGDYEQY

V gene: TRBV11-2
J gene: TRBJ2-3
CDR3 protein: ASSLPTSGFLSY

V gene: TRBV25-1
J gene: TRBJ1-1
CDR3 protein: ATRGTYDTEAF

V gene: TRBV18
J gene: TRBJ1-5
CDR3 protein: ASSGGTGSSNQPQH

V gene: TRBV28
J gene: TRBJ1-5
CDR3 protein: ASNVRAGMGNQPQH

V gene: TRBV4-1
J gene: TRBJ1-5
CDR3 protein: ASSSDSPSNQPQH

V gene: TRBV4-2
J gene: TRBJ1-2
CDR3 protein: ASSQETDPRGYGYT

V gene: TRBV5-1
J gene: TRBJ2-7
CDR3 protein: ASSLAASGTLSYEQY

V gene: TRBV27
J gene: TRBJ2-2
CDR3 protein: ASSFGKLTGVGELF

V gene: TRBV4-2
J gene: TRBJ2-2
CDR3 protein: ASSPLAGNTGELF

V gene: TRBV7-2
J gene: TRBJ1-5
CDR3 protein: ASRAGGDQPQH

V gene: TRBV30
J gene: TRBJ1-6
CDR3 protein: AWMPGGNNSPLH

V gene: TRBV29-1
J gene: TRBJ1-2
CDR3 protein: SVRPRLANYGYT

V gene: TRBV27
J gene: TRBJ2-3
CDR3 protein: ASSLSSLAGDTQY

V gene: TRBV7-8
J gene: TRBJ1-6
CDR3 protein: ASSLTGLYSPLH

V gene: TRBV30
J gene: TRBJ2-7
CDR3 protein: AWIPPGQMRLFSYEQY

V gene: TRBV11-3
J gene: TRBJ1-4
CDR3 protein: ASSWGDNEKLF

V gene: TRBV30
J gene: TRBJ2-7
CDR3 protein: AWIGTGGYEQY

V gene: TRBV5-3
J gene: TRBJ1-5
CDR3 protein: ARPSLGSGQAIHQPQH

V gene: TRBV5-1
J gene: TRBJ1-1
CDR3 protein: ASSLGQGGTEAF

V gene: TRBV10-3
J gene: TRBJ2-1
CDR3 protein: AIGGRETVNEQF

V gene: TRBV30
J gene: TRBJ1-5
CDR3 protein: AWREGPSNQPQH

V gene: TRBV18
J gene: TRBJ2-7
CDR3 protein: ASSPTSGRFYEQY

V gene: TRBV6-6
J gene: TRBJ2-3
CDR3 protein: ASSYVAGLNTDTQY

V gene: TRBV5-1
J gene: TRBJ2-7
CDR3 protein: ASSMTSSYEQY

V gene: TRBV27
J gene: TRBJ2-7
CDR3 protein: ASSGGGYEQY

V gene: TRBV2
J gene: TRBJ2-7
CDR3 protein: ATKGTGGYEQY

V gene: TRBV6-5
J gene: TRBJ1-2
CDR3 protein: ASSWKGQPTNYGYT

V gene: TRBV7-2
J gene: TRBJ2-3
CDR3 protein: ASSHNGGAITDTQY